The 32 T cell receptor beta chains below come from one sample, sequenced in a study of blood T cell repertoires in COVID-19. The protocol was immunoSEQ multiplex PCR, while the TCRdb copy is restricted to in-frame clones and leaves out a portion. This sample has approximately 270,000 clones; approximately 83% occur once, and the top ten carry under 2.5%. The sequenced material came from PBMCs or T cells enriched from blood (not recorded which). These receptors all come from a woman aged 45-60 years who had recovered from COVID-19.

The V call is TRBV10-3, the J call TRBJ2-6, with 7 bases identical to TRBD1. Trimming cost V 7 bases and J 1 base; bases outside gene matches: 4. Germline CDR1 is ENHRY and CDR2 is SYGVKD. The length of the CDR3 is 15 residues. CDR3 coding DNA: TGTGCCATCAAGCAGACAGGGTCTGGGGCCAACGTCCTGACTTTC. As protein: CAIKQTGSGANVLTF.

The chain uses TRBV28 and TRBJ2-1; D might be TRBD1 (6 bases). The CDR3 is 13 residues long. The germline gives CDR1 MDHEN, CDR2 SYDVKM. Deletions cut 3 bases from V and 9 bases from J, with 12 bases between. The CDR3 nucleotides read TGTGCCAGCAGTTTCCCGACAGGAGGTGAGCAGTTCTTC. Amino acid sequence: CASSFPTGGEQFF.

This chain uses TRBV9 with TRBJ1-1; no clear D. Per germline, CDR1 SGDLS and CDR2 YYNGEE. This CDR3 comprises 13 residues. The ends were cut back, 5 bases at V and 1 base at J, with 9 bases in the middle. CDR3 protein: CASSRGSNTEAFF. For the CDR3, the DNA is TGTGCCAGCAGTAGAGGGTCGAACACTGAAGCTTTCTTT.

The sample holds one count of this clone. For the CDR3, the DNA is TGTGCCAGCAGTGTCTCTGAGAAACTGTTTTTT. It specifies CASSVSEKLFF. The chain employs TRBV2 and TRBJ1-4, with D unclear. This CDR3 contains 11 residues. Germline assignment: CDR1 SNHLY and CDR2 FYNNEI. Trimming removed 4 bases at V and 11 bases at J, with 8 bases between.

This clone appeared a single time. The rearrangement links TRBV28 to TRBJ2-1; 10 bases agree with TRBD2. With 5 bases clipped from V and 3 bases from J, the junction kept 4 bases outside the gene matches. The germline gives CDR1 MDHEN, CDR2 SYDVKM. The CDR3 is 15 residues long. The CDR3 loop is CASSPTSGNYNEQFF. CDR3 nucleotide sequence: TGTGCCAGCAGTCCTACTAGCGGGAACTACAATGAGCAGTTCTTC.

CDR3 loop: CASSVGSGDGYTF. DNA of the CDR3: TGTGCCAGCAGCGTAGGTTCAGGGGATGGCTACACCTTC. The genes are TRBV9 and TRBJ1-2, with a possible D match to TRBD1 (6 bases). The germline V and J ends were trimmed by 0 bases and 6 bases, with 9 bases remaining between them. The CDR3 covers 13 residues. Germline loops: CDR1 SGDLS, CDR2 YYNGEE. Full variable domain (rest looked up from reference TRBV9 and TRBJ1-2): DSGVTQTPKHLITATGQRVTLRCSPRSGDLSVYWYQQSLDQGLQFLIQYYNGEERAKGNILERFSAQQFPDLHSELNLSSLELGDSALYFCASSVGSGDGYTFGSGTRLTVV.

The CDR3 loop reads CASSPGDRKETQYF. The CDR3 coding sequence is TGTGCCAGCTCGCCGGGGGACAGAAAAGAGACCCAGTACTTC. The gene calls are TRBV7-2 and TRBJ2-5; D might be TRBD1 (7 bases). Germline V gene lookup returns CDR1 SGHTA and CDR2 FQGNSA. The CDR3 sequence is 14 residues long. Trimming left V 8 bases short and J 3 bases short, with 16 bases between.

The rearrangement uses TRBV6-5 and TRBJ1-1, with D possibly matching TRBD1 (6 bases). The CDR3 contains 14 residues. In germline, CDR1 is MNHEY, CDR2 SVGAGI. V was trimmed by 6 bases and J by 8 bases, leaving 19 bases between them. As DNA, the CDR3 is TGTGCCAGCAGACCCCCGCATAACAGGGCGGAAGCTTTCTTT. Its translation is CASRPPHNRAEAFF.

The CDR3 DNA reads as TGTGCCAGCAGCCCGACAGGGGATGGCTACACCTTC. Its translation is CASSPTGDGYTF. The chain has TRBV5-4 and TRBJ1-2; TRBD1 matches at 8 bases. J gave up 6 bases and V 4 bases, and 2 bases lay outside the gene matches. The CDR3 sequence is 12 residues long. Germline values: CDR1 SGHNT, CDR2 YYREEE (reference sequence).

This clone occurred once. This sequence joins TRBV24-1 and TRBJ2-3; TRBD1 might be the D (5 bases). The germline CDR1 and CDR2 sequences are KGHDR and SFDVKD. There are 15 residues in the CDR3. The V end was cut by 6 bases, the J end by 3 bases, with 15 bases between. The CDR3 spells CATSNPGFGTDTQYF. The CDR3 DNA reads TGTGCCACCAGTAACCCAGGGTTTGGAACAGATACGCAGTATTTT.

The chain has TRBV5-1 and TRBJ1-1, with D hard to call. Deletions cut 4 bases from V and 1 base from J, with 2 bases between. This CDR3 spans 11 amino acids. Per the germline V gene, CDR1 is SGHRS and CDR2 is YFSETQ. CDR3 loop: CASSQNTEAFF. The CDR3 DNA sequence: TGCGCCAGCAGCCAGAACACTGAAGCTTTCTTT.

This clone was observed once. This rearrangement joins TRBV6-6 to TRBJ2-5; possible D gene TRBD2, 6 bases. Germline CDR1 MNHNY, CDR2 SVGAGI (reference sequence). The germline V and J ends were trimmed by 7 bases and 3 bases, with 21 bases remaining between them. The CDR3 consists of 16 residues. CDR3 nucleotide sequence: TGTGCCAGCATTAATTTTTCGGGGCGGGGTGAAGAGACCCAGTACTTC. Encoded protein: CASINFSGRGEETQYF.

Concerning this clone: This specimen includes other DNA sequences encoding the same CDR3. This chain joins TRBV11-3 and TRBJ2-2, with D tentatively TRBD1 (6 bases). V lost 2 bases and J 2 bases, leaving 9 bases between the germline ends. The germline CDR1 and CDR2 sequences are SGHNT and YENEEA. The CDR3 loop spans 15 amino acids. The CDR3 DNA reads TGTGCCAGCAGCTTATCAGGGGCTAACACCGGGGAGCTGTTTTTT. Encoded protein: CASSLSGANTGELFF. The full variable domain, in which reference TRBV11-3 and TRBJ2-2 provide the parts outside the CDR3, is EAGVVQSPRYKIIEKKQPVAFWCNPISGHNTLYWYLQNLGQGPELLIRYENEEAVDDSQLPKDRFSAERLKGVDSTLKIQPAELGDSAVYLCASSLSGANTGELFFGEGSRLTVL.

This clone turned up a few times. The CDR3 DNA reads as TGTGCCAGCAGTCTCCTCAGGGGAGCCTACAATGAGCAGTTCTTC. It is translated as CASSLLRGAYNEQFF. The chain recombines TRBV28 with TRBJ2-1, with D possibly TRBD1 on 6 matching bases. Trimming took 5 bases from V and 2 from J, leaving 13 bases between them. The CDR3 extends over 15 amino acids. Germline lookup yields CDR1 MDHEN and CDR2 SYDVKM.

This clone turned up a few times. The chain links TRBV13 to TRBJ2-1; 8 bases agree with TRBD2. With 3 bases clipped from V and 5 bases from J, the junction kept 6 bases outside the gene matches. CDR1 is PRHDT, CDR2 FYEKMQ, per germline (reference sequence). The CDR3 spans 15 residues. In DNA form, the CDR3 reads TGTGCCAGCAGCTTGTTGGGACTAGGGGACAATGAGCAGTTCTTC. As protein: CASSLLGLGDNEQFF.

The chain is built from TRBV27 and TRBJ2-7; weak D call: TRBD1 (5 bases). V was cut by 3 bases and J by 5 bases, with 17 bases left in between. From germline, CDR1 is MNHEY and CDR2 SMNVEV (reference sequence). CDR3 length: 15 residues. CDR3 residues: CASSLTAAFFDEQYF. The CDR3 DNA is TGTGCCAGCAGTTTGACAGCTGCTTTTTTCGACGAGCAGTACTTC.

The chain combines TRBV19 with TRBJ2-5; 9 bases agree with TRBD1. The CDR3 contains 13 residues. The germline V gene has CDR1 LNHDA and CDR2 SQIVND (reference sequence). Losses at the gene ends were 10 bases for V and 5 bases for J; bases not matched to a gene: 8. CDR3 region: CATSGTGRETQYF. The CDR3 DNA follows: TGTGCCACCAGCGGGACAGGGAGGGAGACCCAGTACTTC.

This chain connects TRBV10-3 to TRBJ1-2; 7 bases fit TRBD1. The ends lost 3 bases at V and 8 bases at J; junction bases unmatched: 9. Germline V gene data show CDR1 as ENHRY and CDR2 as SYGVKD. The CDR3 is made up of 14 amino acids. CDR3 region: CAISELGGSRGYTF. CDR3 nucleotide sequence: TGTGCCATCAGTGAATTAGGGGGCTCAAGGGGCTACACCTTC.

This clone was observed a handful of times. The gene calls are TRBV4-2 and TRBJ1-5; D is unclear. Between the trimmed V and J ends, which lost 0 bases and 1 base, there was a span of 7 bases. CDR1 is LGHNA, CDR2 YNFKEQ, per germline. The CDR3 totals 15 residues. The CDR3 sequence: CASSQDRVSNQPQHF. Here the CDR3 DNA reads TGTGCCAGCAGCCAAGACCGAGTGAGCAATCAGCCCCAGCATTTT.

This clone was seen a few times. This chain connects TRBV7-8 to TRBJ1-6; 10 bases map to TRBD1. The length of the CDR3 is 16 residues. The J segment lost 8 bases and the V segment lost 1 base, leaving 5 bases of the junction unmatched. Germline values: CDR1 SGHVS, CDR2 FQNEAQ. The CDR3 loop is CASSLGQGTGDSPLHF. The CDR3, as DNA: TGTGCCAGCAGCTTAGGCCAAGGGACAGGGGATTCACCCCTCCACTTT.

This chain's CDR3 is CASTGTGTSGNTIYF. The CDR3 DNA reads TGTGCCAGCACTGGGACAGGTACCTCTGGAAACACCATATATTTT. The V gene is TRBV5-7, the J gene TRBJ1-3, with 8 bases fitting TRBD1. TRBV5-7 is identified as an open reading frame with a role that is uncertain. After removal of 6 bases from V and 0 bases from J, the junction contained 5 bases not matched to a gene. The CDR3 has 15 amino acids.

This chain links TRBV29-1 with TRBJ1-1; D not certain. Trimming took off 3 bases at V and 4 bases at J, with 15 bases between the two ends. CDR3 size: 14 residues. From germline, CDR1 is SQVTM and CDR2 ANQGSEA. CDR3 sequence (DNA): TGCAGCGTTGATTTTTTCCGGGGTGGCACTGAAGCTTTCTTT. It is translated as CSVDFFRGGTEAFF. The variable domain in full, with the rest retrieved from reference TRBV29-1 and TRBJ1-1, is SAVISQKPSRDICQRGTSLTIQCQVDSQVTMMFWYRQQPGQSLTLIATANQGSEATYESGFVIDKFPISRPNLTFSTLTVSNMSPEDSSIYLCSVDFFRGGTEAFFGQGTRLTVV.

The chain links TRBV27 to TRBJ2-3, with TRBD2 matching over 10 bases. The CDR3 is 16 amino acids. Germline V gene sequence: CDR1 MNHEY, CDR2 SMNVEV (reference sequence). The junction had 8 bases not matched to a gene; V was cut back by 6 bases and J by 2 bases. The CDR3 DNA is TGTGCCAGCAGCCCACCGGGACTAGCGTACACAGATACGCAGTATTTT. Translation gives CASSPPGLAYTDTQYF.

This chain links TRBV5-1 with TRBJ2-1; the D gene is possibly TRBD1 (7 bases). The CDR3 has 16 amino acids. Trimming removed 6 bases from V and 5 bases from J, with 21 bases in between. Germline-derived CDR1 and CDR2 are SGHRS and YFSETQ. Here the CDR3 DNA reads TGCGCCAGCAAGGAGGGACAGCCTTCTTACCACAATGAGCAGTTCTTC. It is translated as CASKEGQPSYHNEQFF.

This chain uses TRBV10-1 with TRBJ2-1; TRBD2 matches at 7 bases. CDR3 length: 15 residues. Germline V gene lookup returns CDR1 WNHNN and CDR2 SYGVQD (reference sequence). After removal of 2 bases from V and 7 bases from J, the junction contained 8 bases not matched to a gene. CDR3 nucleotides: TGCGCCAGCAGTGAGCCCGGCGCGGGAGTTAATGAGCAGTTCTTC. This gives the protein CASSEPGAGVNEQFF.

The chain links TRBV28 to TRBJ2-3, with 10 bases matching TRBD2. Germline trimming cut 9 bases from V and 2 bases from J; bases unmatched to any gene: 5. CDR1 MDHEN and CDR2 SYDVKM come from the germline V gene. The CDR3 is 14 residues long. Written as DNA, the CDR3 is TGTGCCAGTTCCGGACTAGCGGACACAGATACGCAGTATTTT. This gives the protein CASSGLADTDTQYF.

The rearrangement uses TRBV5-1 and TRBJ2-7; the match to TRBD2 covers 10 bases. The CDR3 spans 17 residues. Germline loops: CDR1 SGHRS, CDR2 YFSETQ. V lost 1 base and J lost 3; bases outside the gene matches: 10. The CDR3 loop reads CASSLTPSGRISYEQYF. CDR3 nucleotides: TGCGCCAGCAGCTTGACTCCTAGCGGGAGAATTAGCTACGAGCAGTACTTC.

The genes are TRBV7-2 and TRBJ2-1, with TRBD2 matching 11 bases. There are 17 residues in the CDR3. CDR1 is SGHTA, CDR2 FQGNSA, per germline. V gave up 5 bases and J gave up 1 base; unmatched junction bases: 7. CDR3 sequence reads: CASSPRTSGFSYNEQFF. In DNA form, the CDR3 reads TGTGCCAGCAGCCCTCGGACTAGCGGGTTTTCCTACAATGAGCAGTTCTTC. Using reference TRBV7-2 and TRBJ2-1 for the parts outside the CDR3, the full variable domain is GAGVSQSPSNKVTEKGKDVELRCDPISGHTALYWYRQSLGQGLEFLIYFQGNSAPDKSGLPSDRFSAERTGGSVSTLTIQRTQQEDSAVYLCASSPRTSGFSYNEQFFGPGTRLTVL.

The rearrangement joins TRBV9 to TRBJ2-2; TRBD1 matches 8 bases. The CDR3 totals 14 residues. The germline CDR1 and CDR2 sequences are SGDLS and YYNGEE. V was clipped by 0 bases and J by 10 bases; unmatched bases: 5. In DNA, the CDR3 is TGTGCCAGCAGCGTAGAGGACAGGGTAGTGGAGCTGTTTTTT. Its translation is CASSVEDRVVELFF.

The J gene is TRBJ2-1, the V gene TRBV7-9; 9 bases match TRBD1. Germline-derived CDR1 and CDR2 are SEHNR and FQNEAQ (reference sequence). The CDR3 loop spans 14 amino acids. The trim removed 4 bases at V and 7 bases at J, leaving 5 bases unmatched. CDR3 loop: CASSSDRGWNEQFF. DNA of the CDR3: TGTGCCAGCAGCTCGGACAGGGGCTGGAATGAGCAGTTCTTC.

The chain employs TRBV19 and TRBJ2-7, with a possible D match to TRBD2 (6 bases). V lost 5 bases to trimming and J lost 5 bases, with 16 bases between them. Germline CDR1 is LNHDA and CDR2 is SQIVND (reference sequence). This CDR3 has 14 residues. The CDR3 DNA follows: TGTGCCAGTAGTTCCCGGCGGGGTTTGGACGAGCAGTACTTC. It encodes CASSSRRGLDEQYF.

The V gene is TRBV10-3, the J gene TRBJ2-1; 8 bases match TRBD1. After removal of 10 bases from V and 5 bases from J, the junction contained 13 bases not matched to a gene. The germline CDR1 and CDR2 sequences are ENHRY and SYGVKD. The CDR3 covers 15 residues. The CDR3 spells CASRGTGGPDNEQFF. The CDR3 DNA follows: TGTGCCAGCCGCGGGACAGGCGGACCGGACAATGAGCAGTTCTTC.